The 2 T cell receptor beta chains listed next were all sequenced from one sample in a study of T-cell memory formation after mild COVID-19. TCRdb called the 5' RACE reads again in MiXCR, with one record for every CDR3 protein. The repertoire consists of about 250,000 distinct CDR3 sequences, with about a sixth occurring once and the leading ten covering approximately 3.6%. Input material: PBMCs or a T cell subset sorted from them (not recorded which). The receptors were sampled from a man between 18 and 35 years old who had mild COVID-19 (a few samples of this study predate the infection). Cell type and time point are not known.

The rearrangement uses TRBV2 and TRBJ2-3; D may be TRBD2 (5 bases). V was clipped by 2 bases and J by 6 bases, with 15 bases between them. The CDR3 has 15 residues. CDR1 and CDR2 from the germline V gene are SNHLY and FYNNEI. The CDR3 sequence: CASSELAVNVDTQYF. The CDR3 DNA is TGTGCCAGCAGTGAACTAGCTGTGAATGTGGATACGCAGTATTTT.

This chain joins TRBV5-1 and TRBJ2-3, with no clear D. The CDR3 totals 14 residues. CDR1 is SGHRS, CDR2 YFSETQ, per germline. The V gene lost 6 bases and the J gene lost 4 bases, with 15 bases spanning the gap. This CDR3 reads CASNLLPPADTQYF. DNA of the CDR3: TGCGCCAGCAATCTCCTCCCCCCGGCAGATACGCAGTATTTT.